The T cell receptor beta chain under discussion was sequenced for a study of blood T cell repertoires in COVID-19. Study background: COVID-19 samples from acute and convalescent phases originated in the United States, Italy and Spain. T cells, B-cell-depleted T cells, or PBMCs provided the cDNA or gDNA that served as material.

The germline gives CDR1 KGHDR, CDR2 SFDVKD. The V end lost 5 bases, the J end lost 1 base, and 17 bases lay between the germline ends. The CDR3 length is 16 residues. The method was immunoSEQ multiplex PCR; TCRdb's version includes in-frame clones alone and lacks a portion of them. Here the sample spans about 260,000 clones, about nine tenths being singletons. Sequenced input: peripheral blood. The sequence came from a woman aged 35 to 49 who had recovered from COVID-19. This rearrangement joins TRBV24-1 to TRBJ2-7; D is possibly TRBD1 (6 bases). This CDR3 is CATSAMTGIPSYEQYF. The DNA of the CDR3 is TGTGCCACCAGTGCAATGACAGGCATCCCGTCCTACGAGCAGTACTTC.